One sample yielded the 31 T cell receptor beta chains listed below, sequenced in a study of T cell repertoires in cytomegalovirus infection. TCRdb passed the reads through MiXCR, listing each CDR3 protein once. The table records 570,000 or so distinct CDR3 sequences, about 39% of them present only once. Their specific antigens are unknown. The sample consisted of cultured PBMCs, taken from culture after CMV antigen stimulation. These receptors all come from a human donor in good health (CMV status not recorded). Some clones in this sample may be carry-over from other donors' samples.

The chain carries TRBV4-1 and TRBJ2-1, with D hard to call. The V gene lost 0 bases and the J gene lost 8 bases, with 5 bases spanning the gap. CDR1 is MGHRA, CDR2 YSYEKL, per germline. This CDR3 has 12 amino acids. The CDR3 nucleotides are TGCGCCAGCAGCCAAGATGGTTATGAGCAGTTCTTC. Amino acids: CASSQDGYEQFF.

The rearrangement links TRBV4-3 to TRBJ2-1; the D gene is possibly TRBD2 (7 bases). This CDR3 has 15 amino acids. V lost 1 base and J 8 bases, leaving 15 bases between the germline ends. The germline V gene encodes CDR1 LGHNA and CDR2 YSLEER. CDR3 loop: CASSQAPGEGHEQFF. As DNA, the CDR3 is TGCGCCAGCAGCCAAGCACCAGGGGAGGGCCATGAGCAGTTCTTC.

The chain recombines TRBV18 with TRBJ2-3; D remains ambiguous. The V gene lost 3 bases and the J gene lost 2 bases, with 12 bases spanning the gap. Per the germline V gene, CDR1 is KGHSH and CDR2 is LQKENI. The CDR3 sequence is 15 residues long. The CDR3 region is CASSPVDRPTDTQYF. CDR3 coding DNA: TGTGCCAGCTCACCGGTCGACCGACCCACAGATACGCAGTATTTT.

This clonotype was picked up a small number of times. This sequence joins TRBV4-1 and TRBJ1-2, with TRBD1 matching 12 bases. The CDR3 sequence is 15 residues long. The V gene's germline CDR1 is MGHRA and CDR2 YSYEKL. The V segment lost 6 bases and the J segment 8 bases; nucleotides outside the gene matches: 10. CDR3 coding DNA: TGCGCCAGCAGATCGACGGGACAGGGGGCGAAGGGCTACACCTTC. Translating gives CASRSTGQGAKGYTF.

The chain combines TRBV4-2 with TRBJ2-4, with D unclear. The length of the CDR3 is 17 residues. CDR1 and CDR2 from the germline V gene are LGHNA and YNFKEQ. Trimming left V 4 bases short and J 0 bases short, with 16 bases between. CDR3 coding DNA: TGTGCCAGCAGCCCCGCTGTCGGAAGCCTAGCCAAAAACATTCAGTACTTC. This gives the protein CASSPAVGSLAKNIQYF.

The chain joins TRBV3-1 to TRBJ1-5; D remains unclear. V lost 3 bases and J lost 3, with 6 bases in between. Germline V gives CDR1 LGHDT, CDR2 YNNKEL (reference sequence). The CDR3 loop spans 13 amino acids. CDR3 in amino acids: CASSHRANQPQHF. The CDR3 DNA is TGTGCCAGCAGCCATCGGGCCAATCAGCCCCAGCATTTT.

This clonotype was recorded many times. V and J are TRBV7-2 and TRBJ1-1; D is perhaps TRBD1 (5 bases). CDR1 is SGHTA, CDR2 FQGNSA, per germline. The CDR3 length is 14 residues. V was shortened by 1 base and J by 2 bases, with 8 bases between the two germline ends. CDR3 amino acids: CASSLDGANTEAFF. As DNA, the CDR3 is TGTGCCAGCAGCTTAGATGGGGCCAACACTGAAGCTTTCTTT.

The gene calls are TRBV7-2 and TRBJ2-5; the D call may be TRBD1 or TRBD2 (5 bases each). CDR1 is SGHTA and CDR2 is FQGNSA in the germline V gene. V was trimmed by 6 bases and J by 5 bases, leaving 19 bases between them. The CDR3 consists of 15 residues. CDR3 in DNA: TGTGCCAGCAGAAACTACCGTGGGGGTGTGGAGACCCAGTACTTC. It specifies CASRNYRGGVETQYF.

The chain combines TRBV7-6 with TRBJ2-3, with TRBD2 as a possible D gene (6 bases). The CDR3 has 15 residues. V was clipped by 8 bases and J by 3 bases, with 18 bases between them. Per the germline V gene, CDR1 is SGHVS and CDR2 is FNYEAQ. The CDR3 bases are TGTGCCAGCGGATCCCCCGGGAGTTCGACAGATACGCAGTATTTT. This encodes CASGSPGSSTDTQYF.

The chain recombines TRBV7-8 with TRBJ2-3; 9 bases align to TRBD2. V lost 5 bases, J lost 5 bases, and 20 bases stayed unmatched. The CDR3 has 19 amino acids. Germline CDR1 and CDR2: SGHVS and FQNEAQ. The CDR3 region is CASSPRRRLAGGLGDTQYF. DNA of the CDR3: TGTGCCAGCAGCCCGCGAAGAAGGTTGGCGGGGGGGCTCGGAGATACGCAGTATTTT.

The chain links TRBV7-9 to TRBJ1-2, with 7 bases fitting TRBD1. Germline V gives CDR1 SEHNR, CDR2 FQNEAQ (reference sequence). The CDR3 is 13 amino acids. V dropped 5 bases and J dropped 7; count of bases not matched to a gene: 7. In nucleotides, the CDR3 is TGTGCCAGCAGCCTTGACAGGGTGGTTGGCTACACCTTC. Its protein is CASSLDRVVGYTF.

The table lists this clonotype with a few counts. V usage is TRBV4-3 and J usage is TRBJ1-1; TRBD1 is a possible D gene (6 bases). CDR3 size: 16 residues. Germline V CDR1 and CDR2: LGHNA, YSLEER. V lost 0 bases and J lost 3, with 14 bases in between. The CDR3 DNA is TGCGCCAGCAGCCAAGAATCGGTGGGGGCCGACACTGAAGCTTTCTTT. Translating it yields CASSQESVGADTEAFF.

This sequence joins TRBV19 and TRBJ2-7; 7 bases map to TRBD1. The length of the CDR3 is 11 residues. V shed 9 bases, J shed 6 bases, and the junction held 5 bases outside the gene matches. CDR1 is LNHDA, CDR2 SQIVND, per germline (reference sequence). The CDR3 protein is CASKTGVEQYF. CDR3 nucleotides: TGTGCCAGCAAAACAGGGGTCGAGCAGTACTTC.

J is TRBJ2-3 and V is TRBV4-1; D gene ambiguous. The V and J ends lost 0 bases and 6 bases respectively, with 16 bases between them. The CDR3 contains 16 residues. Germline values: CDR1 MGHRA, CDR2 YSYEKL. CDR3 sequence: CASSQDVTSTGDTQYF. The CDR3 DNA reads TGCGCCAGCAGCCAAGACGTGACGTCAACTGGCGATACGCAGTATTTT.

This clonotype was recorded a few times. The V call is TRBV7-2, the J call TRBJ1-6, with 8 positions matching TRBD1. Germline V gene lookup returns CDR1 SGHTA and CDR2 FQGNSA. The CDR3 spans 15 residues. Trimming removed 4 bases from V and 8 bases from J; junction bases left unmatched: 7. CDR3 residues: CASSSQGGGHSPLHF. The CDR3 region has the DNA TGTGCCAGCAGCTCACAGGGGGGTGGTCATTCACCCCTCCACTTT.

A few counts support this clonotype. The CDR3 loop is CASRAWWSDEQFF. For the CDR3, the DNA is TGTGCCAGCAGGGCCTGGTGGAGCGATGAGCAGTTCTTC. The chain links TRBV6-1 to TRBJ2-1; unclear D gene. Trimming shortened V by 6 bases and J by 8 bases, and 14 bases separated the two germline ends. Germline V gene sequence: CDR1 MNHNS, CDR2 SASEGT. CDR3 length equals 13 residues.

The sample holds a few counts of this clonotype. The chain has TRBV6-6 and TRBJ2-7; 14 bases are a match to TRBD2. The germline gives CDR1 MNHNY, CDR2 SVGAGI (reference sequence). The CDR3 loop spans 17 amino acids. V gave up 0 bases and J gave up 7 bases; unmatched junction bases: 8. CDR3 nucleotides: TGTGCCAGCAGTTACTCGAAGACTAGCGGGGGGGCGTGGGAGCAGTACTTC. This sequence encodes CASSYSKTSGGAWEQYF.

Many counts were recorded for this clonotype. The V call is TRBV7-6, the J call TRBJ2-2; no clear D. V shed 0 bases and J shed 2 bases, with 13 bases lying between them. This CDR3 has 17 residues. CDR1 and CDR2 from the germline V gene are SGHVS and FNYEAQ. As DNA, the CDR3 is TGTGCCAGCAGCTTAGCTGCACGGATGGGAAACACCGGGGAGCTGTTTTTT. Its protein product is CASSLAARMGNTGELFF.

The chain couples TRBV19 to TRBJ2-3, with D possibly being TRBD2 (5 bases). The germline gives CDR1 LNHDA, CDR2 SQIVND (reference sequence). CDR3 length: 16 amino acids. V was shortened by 0 bases and J by 0 bases, with 10 bases between the two germline ends. CDR3 protein: CASSIDLGGSTDTQYF. The CDR3 nucleotides are TGTGCCAGTAGTATAGATCTCGGAGGTAGCACAGATACGCAGTATTTT.

This clonotype was seen more than once but under ten times. The V call is TRBV27, the J call TRBJ1-6; D uncertain. Germline assignment: CDR1 MNHEY and CDR2 SMNVEV (reference sequence). V was trimmed by 6 bases and J by 0 bases, leaving 9 bases between them. There are 15 residues in the CDR3. The CDR3 protein is CASRGQSSYNSPLHF. Here the CDR3 DNA reads TGTGCCAGCAGGGGCCAGAGCTCCTATAATTCACCCCTCCACTTT.

The chain uses TRBV29-1 and TRBJ2-7; 8 bases line up with TRBD2. V lost 4 bases, J lost 0 bases, and 2 bases stayed unmatched. Germline assignment: CDR1 SQVTM and CDR2 ANQGSEA. CDR3 length equals 13 residues. This CDR3 reads CSVGGGHSYEQYF. The CDR3, as DNA: TGCAGCGTTGGCGGGGGGCACTCCTACGAGCAGTACTTC.

The V call is TRBV4-1, the J call TRBJ2-6; 12 bases match TRBD1. The germline V gene encodes CDR1 MGHRA and CDR2 YSYEKL. The V segment lost 0 bases and the J segment 0 bases; nucleotides outside the gene matches: 9. CDR3 length: 21 residues. This chain's CDR3 is CASSQEGGPGQGASGANVLTF. DNA of the CDR3: TGCGCCAGCAGCCAAGAAGGGGGGCCGGGACAGGGGGCCTCTGGGGCCAACGTCCTGACTTTC.

The chain couples TRBV6-1 to TRBJ2-5; 10 bases agree with TRBD2. The germline gives CDR1 MNHNS, CDR2 SASEGT. J was trimmed by 1 base and V by 6 bases; bases with no gene match: 2. The CDR3 length is 14 residues. CDR3 in DNA: TGTGCCAGCAGACTAGCGGGGTCCCAAGAGACCCAGTACTTC. Translated, it gives CASRLAGSQETQYF.

This clonotype has just one count. The chain couples TRBV2 to TRBJ2-1; D not resolved. Germline CDR1 is SNHLY and CDR2 is FYNNEI. The CDR3 contains 14 residues. Deletions cut 2 bases from V and 3 bases from J, with 8 bases between. The CDR3 bases are TGTGCCAGCAGTGAAAGTGGGCACTACAATGAGCAGTTCTTC. Translation gives CASSESGHYNEQFF.

The rearrangement uses TRBV6-2 or TRBV6-3 and TRBJ2-7, with D perhaps TRBD1 (6 bases). The germline V gene encodes CDR1 MNHEY and CDR2 SVGEGT. The ends were cut back, 6 bases at V and 4 bases at J, with 22 bases in the middle. This CDR3 spans 16 amino acids. The CDR3 region is CASSSLEAGVPYEQYF. Written as DNA, the CDR3 is TGTGCCAGCAGCTCCCTGGAGGCAGGGGTCCCTTACGAGCAGTACTTC.

This clonotype was detected only a few times. The V call is TRBV4-3, the J call TRBJ2-1, with D possibly being TRBD2 (6 bases). The CDR3 contains 16 residues. The V gene lost 4 bases and the J gene lost 0 bases, with 13 bases spanning the gap. Germline lookup yields CDR1 LGHNA and CDR2 YSLEER. The CDR3 region is CASSRGTGYSYNEQFF. The CDR3 DNA sequence: TGCGCCAGCAGCCGAGGGACTGGTTACTCCTACAATGAGCAGTTCTTC.

This clonotype appeared many times. This chain connects TRBV2 to TRBJ2-2; no clear D. CDR3 length equals 14 residues. V lost 3 bases, J lost 2 bases, and 7 bases lay in between. Germline V gene sequence: CDR1 SNHLY, CDR2 FYNNEI. The CDR3 protein is CASSDAENTGELFF. CDR3 DNA: TGTGCCAGCAGTGACGCGGAAAACACCGGGGAGCTGTTTTTT.

The chain is built from TRBV7-9 and TRBJ2-2, with D possibly TRBD2 on 6 matching bases. Trimming cost V 4 bases and J 5 bases, with 14 bases left between them. There are 15 residues in the CDR3. CDR1 is SEHNR, CDR2 FQNEAQ, per germline (reference sequence). The CDR3 reads CASSWGLGGTGELFF. CDR3 in DNA: TGTGCCAGCAGCTGGGGCCTGGGAGGAACCGGGGAGCTGTTTTTT. The entire variable domain, with the rest obtained from reference TRBV7-9 and TRBJ2-2, is as follows: DTGVSQNPRHKITKRGQNVTFRCDPISEHNRLYWYRQTLGQGPEFLTYFQNEAQLEKSRLLSDRFSAERPKGSFSTLEIQRTEQGDSAMYLCASSWGLGGTGELFFGEGSRLTVL.

The chain uses TRBV5-1 and TRBJ2-3; 11 bases fit TRBD2. The CDR3 totals 15 residues. J lost 4 bases, V lost 6 bases, and 7 bases had no gene match. Germline CDR1 SGHRS, CDR2 YFSETQ. The CDR3 sequence is CASTLAGGPSDTQYF. The DNA for the CDR3 is TGCGCCAGCACCTTAGCGGGAGGGCCTTCAGATACGCAGTATTTT.

The table lists this clonotype with a few counts. This chain uses TRBV12-3 or TRBV12-4 with TRBJ1-4, with TRBD1 matching over 7 bases. The CDR3 has 15 amino acids. The ends lost 4 bases at V and 8 bases at J; junction bases unmatched: 10. The CDR3 nucleotides are TGTGCCAGCAGTTCCCCAACACAGGGGACCGAAAAACTGTTTTTT. This codes for CASSSPTQGTEKLFF.

The chain uses TRBV12-3 or TRBV12-4 and TRBJ1-6; no definite D call. Deletions cut 3 bases from V and 9 bases from J, with 21 bases between. CDR3 length: 17 amino acids. The CDR3 protein is CASSFRLGLGPPSPLHF. As DNA, the CDR3 is TGTGCCAGCAGTTTTCGATTGGGGTTGGGCCCACCTTCACCCCTCCACTTT.